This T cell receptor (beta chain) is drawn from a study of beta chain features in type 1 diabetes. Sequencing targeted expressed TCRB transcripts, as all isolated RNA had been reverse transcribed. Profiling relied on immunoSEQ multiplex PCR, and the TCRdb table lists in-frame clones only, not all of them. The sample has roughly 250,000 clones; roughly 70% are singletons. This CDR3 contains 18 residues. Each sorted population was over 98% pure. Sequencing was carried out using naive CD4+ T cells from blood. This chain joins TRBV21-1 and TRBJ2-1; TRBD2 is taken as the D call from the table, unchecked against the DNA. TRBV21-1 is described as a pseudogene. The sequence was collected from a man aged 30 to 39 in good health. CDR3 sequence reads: CASIDVAGLSRSYNEQFF. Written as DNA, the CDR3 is TGTGCCAGCATCGACGTGGCGGGGCTATCTAGGTCCTACAATGAGCAGTTCTTC.